The 19 T cell receptor beta chains given below trace back to one sample, sequenced in a study of identical twins. TCRdb re-called the 5' RACE reads through MiXCR, storing one row per CDR3 protein. The sample has approximately 630,000 distinct CDR3 sequences, about 7.1% seen once. These data also featured in a second study, about yellow fever vaccine responses in identical twins.

The sequencing sample was made of PBMCs. These TCRs come from a woman under 30 in good health.

The rearrangement joins TRBV6-1 to TRBJ1-5; 9 nucleotides agree with TRBD1. V shed 4 bases, J shed 4 bases, and the junction held 2 bases outside the gene matches. The germline gives CDR1 MNHNS, CDR2 SASEGT. This CDR3 has 14 amino acids. The CDR3 nucleotides read TGTGCCAGCAGTGCGACAGGGGGTAATCAGCCCCAGCATTTT. Residues: CASSATGGNQPQHF.

The gene calls are TRBV3-1 and TRBJ2-7; TRBD2 matches 9 bases. V shed 4 bases, J shed 0 bases, and the junction held 10 bases outside the gene matches. Germline V gene lookup returns CDR1 LGHDT and CDR2 YNNKEL (reference sequence). There are 17 residues in the CDR3. CDR3 protein: CASSPGVAGASSYEQYF. The CDR3 nucleotides read TGTGCCAGCAGCCCCGGGGTAGCGGGGGCGAGCTCCTACGAGCAGTACTTC.

This clonotype was seen at least ten times. CDR3 residues: CASSYSGGNTIYF. The CDR3 DNA sequence: TGTGCCAGCAGTTACTCGGGCGGAAACACCATATATTTT. This chain connects TRBV6-5 to TRBJ1-3, with D unclear. Looked up from germline, CDR1 is MNHEY and CDR2 is SVGAGI. The CDR3 is made up of 13 amino acids. The V end lost 0 bases, the J end lost 4 bases, and 4 bases lay between the germline ends.

This clonotype was seen ten or more times. The J gene is TRBJ1-5, the V gene TRBV29-1; D may be TRBD1 (5 bases). From germline, CDR1 is SQVTM and CDR2 ANQGSEA. The CDR3 loop spans 14 amino acids. Trimming stripped 1 base from V and 7 bases from J, with 14 bases between. The CDR3 spells CSVEVAGKGQPQHF. The CDR3, as DNA: TGCAGCGTTGAAGTCGCAGGGAAGGGCCAGCCCCAGCATTTT.

J is TRBJ2-5 and V is TRBV10-3, with 14 bases lining up with TRBD2. V was clipped by 6 bases and J by 4 bases; unmatched bases: 7. The germline V gene encodes CDR1 ENHRY and CDR2 SYGVKD. CDR3 length: 16 amino acids. The CDR3 coding sequence is TGTGCCATCAGCGTGGGACTAGCGGGAGAAGGAGAGACCCAGTACTTC. Its protein is CAISVGLAGEGETQYF.

This rearrangement joins TRBV14 to TRBJ1-1, with D unresolved. With 4 bases removed from V and 0 bases from J, the gap between germline ends came to 12 bases. This CDR3 is built from 15 residues. Looked up from germline, CDR1 is SGHDN and CDR2 is FVKESK. CDR3 in DNA: TGTGCCAGCAGCCCCCCCCTAGGAATGAACACTGAAGCTTTCTTT. It specifies CASSPPLGMNTEAFF.

This clonotype was seen a handful of times. The rearrangement uses TRBV12-3 or TRBV12-4 and TRBJ2-3, with 8 positions matching TRBD1. The CDR3 covers 13 residues. Trimming took 10 bases from V and 5 from J; bases not matched to a gene: 8. As DNA, the CDR3 is TGTGCCACTAAGACAGGGGCCGGAGATACGCAGTATTTT. It translates to CATKTGAGDTQYF.

The chain couples TRBV7-6 to TRBJ2-7; D might be TRBD2 (5 bases). From germline, CDR1 is SGHVS and CDR2 FNYEAQ. With 1 base removed from V and 4 bases from J, the gap between germline ends came to 14 bases. The CDR3 covers 15 residues. CDR3 sequence: CASSLGAGVGYEQYV. CDR3 coding DNA: TGTGCCAGCAGCTTAGGAGCCGGGGTCGGGTACGAGCAGTACGTC.

The V call is TRBV20-1, the J call TRBJ2-2; 15 bases align to TRBD2. Germline lookup yields CDR1 DFQATT and CDR2 SNEGSKA (reference sequence). The length of the CDR3 is 16 residues. V lost 0 bases to trimming and J lost 6 bases; unmatched junction nucleotides: 2. In nucleotides, the CDR3 is TGCAGTGCTAGAGATGGACTAGCGGGAGGGCCCGGGGAGCTGTTTTTT. It encodes CSARDGLAGGPGELFF.

This clonotype was seen a handful of times. The V call is TRBV10-3, the J call TRBJ2-1; D not certain. The V and J ends lost 6 bases and 4 bases respectively, with 19 bases between them. The CDR3 totals 16 residues. Germline CDR1 reads ENHRY; CDR2 reads SYGVKD. As DNA, the CDR3 is TGTGCCATCAGGGTTGATATGTCTCGGCCATACAATGAGCAGTTCTTC. Amino acids: CAIRVDMSRPYNEQFF.

The chain recombines TRBV20-1 with TRBJ2-5; D possibly corresponds to TRBD2 (5 bases). Looked up from germline, CDR1 is DFQATT and CDR2 is SNEGSKA (reference sequence). The CDR3 spans 11 residues. The V end was cut by 3 bases, the J end by 4 bases, with 6 bases between. This chain's CDR3 is CSASGVETQYF. The CDR3 DNA follows: TGCAGTGCTAGCGGGGTAGAGACCCAGTACTTC.

This clonotype was seen a few times. This chain joins TRBV28 and TRBJ1-1; D gene uncertain. Germline V CDR1 and CDR2: MDHEN, SYDVKM. This CDR3 is 14 amino acids long. Trimming removed 6 bases at V and 0 bases at J, with 11 bases between. The CDR3 region is CASSNVGLNTEAFF. CDR3 DNA: TGTGCCAGCAGCAACGTGGGTTTGAACACTGAAGCTTTCTTT.

The chain links TRBV12-3 or TRBV12-4 to TRBJ2-7; D possibly corresponds to TRBD2 (5 bases). CDR3 length: 20 amino acids. V was pared by 5 bases and J by 0 bases, with 29 bases between. The CDR3 DNA reads TGTGCCAGCAGTCCCAAGAGGCGGGCAGCCAGTAGCCAGGACTCCTACGAGCAGTACTTC. As protein: CASSPKRRAASSQDSYEQYF.

This CDR3 is CASSLGRTSGNIQYF. The DNA for the CDR3 is TGTGCCAGCAGTTTAGGTCGGACTAGCGGAAACATTCAGTACTTC. J is TRBJ2-4 and V is TRBV27; 10 bases map to TRBD2. Per the germline V gene, CDR1 is MNHEY and CDR2 is SMNVEV (reference sequence). The ends lost 2 bases at V and 6 bases at J; junction bases unmatched: 4. The CDR3 has 15 amino acids.

The chain employs TRBV29-1 and TRBJ2-1; a weak D match, TRBD2 (5 bases). The CDR3 spans 11 residues. Germline V CDR1 and CDR2: SQVTM, ANQGSEA. The V and J ends lost 7 bases and 5 bases respectively, with 9 bases between them. The CDR3 loop is CSGTGNNEQFF. The CDR3 coding sequence is TGCAGCGGAACCGGGAACAATGAGCAGTTCTTC.

This clonotype came up many times. The chain employs TRBV20-1 and TRBJ1-5, with unresolved D. Trimming took 0 bases from V and 6 from J, leaving 6 bases between them. CDR3 length: 12 amino acids. Germline V gives CDR1 DFQATT, CDR2 SNEGSKA (reference sequence). The CDR3 DNA sequence: TGCAGTGCTAGAGATCCGGGTCAGCCCCAGCATTTT. Translated: CSARDPGQPQHF.

In its sample, this clonotype was seen many times. The J gene is TRBJ2-1, the V gene TRBV24-1, with 7 bases fitting TRBD1. The germline CDR1 and CDR2 sequences are KGHDR and SFDVKD. Trimming cost V 4 bases and J 2 bases; bases outside gene matches: 7. This CDR3 contains 16 residues. Here the CDR3 reads CATSEPYRGPYNEQFF. For the CDR3, the DNA is TGTGCCACCAGTGAGCCTTACAGGGGCCCCTACAATGAGCAGTTCTTC.

The sample holds a few counts of this clonotype. J is TRBJ2-7 and V is TRBV4-2, with 12 bases lining up with TRBD2. The CDR3 extends over 18 amino acids. Germline V lookup: CDR1 LGHNA, CDR2 YNFKEQ. V shed 0 bases and J 0 bases; nucleotides not matched to a gene: 6. The CDR3 loop is CASSQDSLAGGSSYEQYF. CDR3 in DNA: TGTGCCAGCAGCCAAGATAGCCTAGCGGGAGGGTCCTCCTACGAGCAGTACTTC.

This clonotype was seen a few times. The junction shows a germline mismatch at one end, possibly a read error. The chain links TRBV12-3 or TRBV12-4 to TRBJ2-5, with TRBD2 matching 11 bases. This CDR3 is 17 amino acids long. In DNA form, the CDR3 reads TGTGCCAGCAGTTTCTTCCTAGCGGGGGGTGAACAAGAGACCCAATACTTC. Translated: CASSFFLAGGEQETQYF.